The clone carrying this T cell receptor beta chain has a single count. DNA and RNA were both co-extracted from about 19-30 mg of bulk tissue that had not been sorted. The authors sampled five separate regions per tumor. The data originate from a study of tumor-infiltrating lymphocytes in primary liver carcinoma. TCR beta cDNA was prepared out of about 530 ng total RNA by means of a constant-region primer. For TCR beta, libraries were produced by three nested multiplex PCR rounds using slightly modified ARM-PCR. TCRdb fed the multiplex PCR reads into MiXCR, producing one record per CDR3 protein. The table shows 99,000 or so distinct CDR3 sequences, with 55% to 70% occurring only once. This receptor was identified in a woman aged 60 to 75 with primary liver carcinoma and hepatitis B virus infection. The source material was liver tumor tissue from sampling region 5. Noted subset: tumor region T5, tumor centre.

For the CDR3, the DNA is TGCAGTGCAAAACTAGCATCTAGCACAGATACGCAGTATTTT. Protein: CSAKLASSTDTQYF. The rearrangement links TRBV20-1 to TRBJ2-3; a weak D match, TRBD2 (6 bases). The CDR3 has 14 residues. The germline V gene has CDR1 DFQATT and CDR2 SNEGSKA (reference sequence). V lost 6 bases and J 0 bases, leaving 13 bases between the germline ends.